This T cell receptor (beta chain) is drawn from a study of blood T cells in healthy people across ages. Overall study: Per two T cells, about one barcoded beta molecule was captured through template switching.

Germline CDR1 reads SGHVS; CDR2 reads FQNEAQ. This CDR3 is built from 13 residues. V was cut by 2 bases and J by 15 bases, with 17 bases left in between. It was with a sample-barcoded 5' primer and a J-beta primer mix that a second PCR of roughly 7 to 11 cycles was run. TCRdb reanalysed the 5' RACE reads using MiXCR and keeps one entry per CDR3 protein. In the table there are hundreds of thousands of distinct CDR3 sequences, roughly 30% of which are singletons. A note on this clonotype: Its antigen remains unidentified.

Study results and caveats: Diversity estimated from one million T cells was considered an underestimate. Per million T cells, TCR beta diversity dropped about linearly as age rose.

The study isolated at least 6.5 million PBMCs from each sample. The chain recombines TRBV7-8 with TRBJ2-1; D might be TRBD2 (5 bases). Sample: blood. This clonotype was obtained from a woman older than 75 in good health. CDR3 DNA: TGTGCCAGCAGCTTAATGGGTGGAGGTGATGGGTTCTTC. This sequence encodes CASSLMGGGDGFF.